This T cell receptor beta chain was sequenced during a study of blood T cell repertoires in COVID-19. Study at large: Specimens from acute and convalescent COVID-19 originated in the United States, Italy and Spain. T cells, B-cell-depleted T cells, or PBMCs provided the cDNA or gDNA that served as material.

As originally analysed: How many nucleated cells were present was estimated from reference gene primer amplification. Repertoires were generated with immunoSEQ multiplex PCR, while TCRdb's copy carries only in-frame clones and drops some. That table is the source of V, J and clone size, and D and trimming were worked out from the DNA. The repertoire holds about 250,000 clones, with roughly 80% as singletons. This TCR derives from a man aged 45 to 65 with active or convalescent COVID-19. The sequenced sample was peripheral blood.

The CDR3 loop is CASTETSGGAVEQFF. Written as DNA, the CDR3 is TGTGCCAGCACCGAGACTAGCGGGGGGGCCGTAGAGCAGTTCTTC. The J gene is TRBJ2-1, the V gene TRBV6-6, with 14 positions matching TRBD2. CDR1 and CDR2 (germline): MNHNY, SVGAGI (reference sequence). V shed 7 bases, J shed 10 bases, and the junction held 9 bases outside the gene matches. The CDR3 contains 15 residues.